This is a list of T cell receptor beta chains from one sample in a study of cytomegalovirus exposure and HLA in healthy donors. The data were produced by immunoSEQ multiplex PCR, yet TCRdb's version contains in-frame clones alone and is incomplete. This sample has more than 95,000 clones, with roughly 80% found just once. The sequencing sample was made of PBMCs. These TCRs come from a man in his thirties or forties in good health and CMV-seronegative. CDR3s include the opening cysteine and the closing phenylalanine or tryptophan. Fields, in order: D gene, J gene, V gene, clone size, CDR3 DNA, CDR3 protein. The D gene is left open where the match is weak. Clone size, where shown, is once, few, many, or a class for clones that have expanded.

>TRBD1|TRBJ2-7|TRBV11-1|-
TGTGCCAGCAGCTTACTCCCGGGACAGGTCGGCGAGCAGTACTTC
CASSLLPGQVGEQYF
>-|TRBJ1-1|TRBV28|-
TGTGCCAGCACCGAAGGGGGAAACACTGAAGCTTTCTTT
CASTEGGNTEAFF
>TRBD1|TRBJ2-5|TRBV7-9|-
TGTGCCAGCAGCGCACTGAGGGACAGGGGAGGAGAGACCCAGTACTTC
CASSALRDRGGETQYF
>-|TRBJ2-2|TRBV14|-
TGTGCCAGCAGCGCGGGGACAGCCTACACCGGGGAGCTGTTTTTT
CASSAGTAYTGELFF
>-|TRBJ2-1|TRBV5-1|-
TGCGCCAGCAGCTTGTTTGTTAGCGGAGCATACAATGAGCAGTTCTTC
CASSLFVSGAYNEQFF
>-|TRBJ1-2|TRBV5-6|-
TGTGCCAGCAGCAGCGATGCCGGAGGTGGCTACACCTTC
CASSSDAGGGYTF
>-|TRBJ2-4|TRBV18|once
TGTGCCAGCTCACCCTCGACAGGAACGGCAAACATTCAGTACTTC
CASSPSTGTANIQYF
>-|TRBJ2-7|TRBV30|-
TGTGCCTGGAGTTCTTCCTACGAGCAGTACTTC
CAWSSSYEQYF
>-|TRBJ2-3|TRBV29-1|-
TGCAGCGAGGGAGAAGGCGGGACAGATACGCAGTATTTT
CSEGEGGTDTQYF
>-|TRBJ2-3|TRBV7-2|-
TGTGCCAGCAGCCTCCGACAGGGAGGAGATACGCAGTATTTT
CASSLRQGGDTQYF
>-|TRBJ1-1|TRBV19|-
TGTGCCAGTAGTCCCCGTCGAGGGCCGAACACTGAAGCTTTCTTT
CASSPRRGPNTEAFF
>-|TRBJ1-4|TRBV15|-
TGTGCCACCAGCAGAGACAGTTATGAAAAACTGTTTTTT
CATSRDSYEKLFF
>TRBD2|TRBJ2-5|TRBV6-5|-
TGTGCCAGCAGGGTGGTGTCGGGAGGGGAAGAGACCCAGTACTTC
CASRVVSGGEETQYF
>TRBD2|TRBJ2-2|TRBV7-2|-
TGTGCCAGCAGCTTACAAGCGGGGGTTTCCCACACCGGGGAGCTGTTTTTT
CASSLQAGVSHTGELFF
>-|TRBJ2-7|TRBV7-2|-
TGTGCCAGCACGAACAGTCCCATGAGCTCCTACGAGCAGTACTTC
CASTNSPMSSYEQYF
>TRBD1|TRBJ2-2|TRBV2|once
TGTGCCAGCAGTGGACAGGGGTCCGCGAACACCGGGGAGCTGTTTTTT
CASSGQGSANTGELFF
>TRBD1|TRBJ1-5|TRBV2|once
TGTGCCAGCCAGAATGACAGGGGGGGGGATCAGCCCCAGCATTTT
CASQNDRGGDQPQHF
>TRBD1|TRBJ1-1|TRBV2|-
TGTGCCAGTAGGGGACAGGGGAACACTGAAGCTTTCTTT
CASRGQGNTEAFF
>TRBD1|TRBJ2-1|TRBV19|-
TGTGCCAGTAGTATACTTGGGACAGCACTATACAATGAGCAGTTCTTC
CASSILGTALYNEQFF
>-|TRBJ2-1|TRBV9|once
TGTGCCAGCAGCGAGGGGGACAACTCCTACAATGAGCAGTTCTTC
CASSEGDNSYNEQFF
>TRBD2|TRBJ2-7|TRBV4-1|few
TGCGCCAGCAGCCAAGGCCCCCTAGCGGGAAGTTCCTACGAGCAGTACTTC
CASSQGPLAGSSYEQYF
>TRBD1|TRBJ2-7|TRBV9|-
TGTGCCAGCAGCGTACATCCTTCTGGGACAGGGACCTACGAGCAGTACTTC
CASSVHPSGTGTYEQYF
>TRBD1|TRBJ1-5|TRBV18|-
TGTGCCAGCTCCACCGGACAGGGCTATCAGCCCCAGCATTTT
CASSTGQGYQPQHF
>-|TRBJ2-3|TRBV18|once
TGTGCCAGCTCACCTCGGACAGTTCAAGATACGCAGTATTTT
CASSPRTVQDTQYF
>TRBD1|TRBJ1-6|TRBV5-1|-
TGCGCCAGCAGCTTGAGGGGGACAGGAGGGATAAATTCACCCCTCCACTTT
CASSLRGTGGINSPLHF
>TRBD1|TRBJ1-5|TRBV28|-
TGTGCCAGCAGCCCCCGGACTAGACAGGGGCGGATAATGAGCAATCAGCCCCAGCATTTT
CASSPRTRQGRIMSNQPQHF
>-|TRBJ1-1|TRBV28|-
TGTGCCAGCAGTTTAATACAGCAGAACACTGAAGCTTTCTTT
CASSLIQQNTEAFF
>TRBD2|TRBJ2-3|TRBV30|once
TGTGCCTGGAGTGTACGGCTAGCGGGGGCCAGCAGAGATACGCAGTATTTT
CAWSVRLAGASRDTQYF
>-|TRBJ1-1|TRBV6-5|few
TGTGCCAGCAGTGATGCAGGGTCGAACACTGAAGCTTTCTTT
CASSDAGSNTEAFF
>-|TRBJ1-1|TRBV4-1|few
TGCGCCAGCAGCCAAGGCCAGGGACCTAGCGTACATCCGAACACTGAAGCTTTCTTT
CASSQGQGPSVHPNTEAFF
>-|TRBJ1-2|TRBV30|-
TGTGCCTGGATAGGCTTGGTGGGGGCCTCATTAGCTAACTATGGCTACACCTTC
CAWIGLVGASLANYGYTF
>TRBD1|TRBJ2-7|TRBV7-9|-
TGTGCCAGCAGCCCAAGACAGGGGGCGTTTTACGAGCAGTACTTC
CASSPRQGAFYEQYF
>TRBD1|TRBJ2-1|TRBV10-3|-
TGTGCCATCAGTGGGACAGGGGGCGTAAGGAGCTCCTACAATGAGCAGTTCTTC
CAISGTGGVRSSYNEQFF